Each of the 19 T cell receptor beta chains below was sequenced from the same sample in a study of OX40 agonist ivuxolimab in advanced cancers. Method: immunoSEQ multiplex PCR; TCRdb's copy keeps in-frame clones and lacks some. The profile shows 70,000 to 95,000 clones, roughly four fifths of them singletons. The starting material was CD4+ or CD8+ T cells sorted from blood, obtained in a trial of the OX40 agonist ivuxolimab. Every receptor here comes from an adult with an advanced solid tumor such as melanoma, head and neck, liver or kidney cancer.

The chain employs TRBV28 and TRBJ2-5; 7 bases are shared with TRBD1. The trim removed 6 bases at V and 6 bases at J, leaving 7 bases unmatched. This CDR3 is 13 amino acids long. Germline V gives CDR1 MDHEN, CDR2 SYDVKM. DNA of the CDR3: TGTGCCAGCAGATTAGACAGGGAGAAGACCCAGTACTTC. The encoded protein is CASRLDREKTQYF.

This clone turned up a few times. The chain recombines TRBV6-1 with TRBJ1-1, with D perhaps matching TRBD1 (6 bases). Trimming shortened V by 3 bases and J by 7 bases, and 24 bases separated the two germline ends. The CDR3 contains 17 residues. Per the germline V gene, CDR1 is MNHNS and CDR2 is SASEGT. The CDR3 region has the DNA TGTGCCAGCAGTGACTATGGGGGGCCAGTTGGGACCGGTGAAGCTTTCTTT. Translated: CASSDYGGPVGTGEAFF.

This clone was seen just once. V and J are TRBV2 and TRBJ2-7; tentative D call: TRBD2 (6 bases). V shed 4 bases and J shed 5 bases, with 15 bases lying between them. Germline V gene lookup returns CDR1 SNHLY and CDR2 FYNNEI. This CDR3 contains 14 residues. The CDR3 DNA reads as TGTGCCAGCAGTGTCCAGCGGGCCAGCAACGAGCAGTACTTC. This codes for CASSVQRASNEQYF. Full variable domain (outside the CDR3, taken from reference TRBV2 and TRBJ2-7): EPEVTQTPSHQVTQMGQEVILRCVPISNHLYFYWYRQILGQKVEFLVSFYNNEISEKSEIFDDQFSVERPDGSNFTLKIRSTKLEDSAMYFCASSVQRASNEQYFGPGTRLTVT.

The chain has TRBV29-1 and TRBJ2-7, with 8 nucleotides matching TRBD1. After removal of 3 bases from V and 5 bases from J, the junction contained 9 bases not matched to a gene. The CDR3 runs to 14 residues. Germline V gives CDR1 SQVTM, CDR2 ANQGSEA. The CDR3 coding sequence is TGCAGCGTTGATGTTGGACAGGGTCTCCACGAGCAGTACTTC. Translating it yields CSVDVGQGLHEQYF.

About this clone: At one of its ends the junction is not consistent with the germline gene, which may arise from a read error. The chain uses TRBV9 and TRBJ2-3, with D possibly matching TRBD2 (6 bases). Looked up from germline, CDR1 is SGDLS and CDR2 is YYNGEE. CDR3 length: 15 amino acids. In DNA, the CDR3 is TGTGCCAGCAGCGTAGCGAGTACTAGCACAAATACGCAGTATTTT. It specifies CASSVASTSTNTQYF.

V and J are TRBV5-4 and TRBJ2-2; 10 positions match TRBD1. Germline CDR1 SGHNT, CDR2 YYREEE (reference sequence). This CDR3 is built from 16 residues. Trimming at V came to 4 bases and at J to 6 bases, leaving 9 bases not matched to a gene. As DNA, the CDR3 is TGTGCCAGCAGCCCTCCCGGGACAGGGGTATCCGGGGAGCTGTTTTTT. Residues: CASSPPGTGVSGELFF.

In DNA, the CDR3 is TGTGCCAGCAGCCCCCGGACAGGGGTGAACAATGAGCAGTTCTTC. Amino acid sequence: CASSPRTGVNNEQFF. The gene calls are TRBV9 and TRBJ2-1; 9 bases line up with TRBD1. The germline V gene encodes CDR1 SGDLS and CDR2 YYNGEE. The CDR3 is 15 amino acids. V was pared by 4 bases and J by 5 bases, with 7 bases of the junction left unmatched.

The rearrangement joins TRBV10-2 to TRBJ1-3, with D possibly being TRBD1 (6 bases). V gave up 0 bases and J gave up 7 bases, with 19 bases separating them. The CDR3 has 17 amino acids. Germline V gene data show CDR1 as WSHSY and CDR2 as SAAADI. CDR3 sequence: CASSESPQGYGLNTIYF. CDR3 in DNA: TGCGCCAGCAGTGAGTCACCACAGGGCTATGGTTTGAACACCATATATTTT.

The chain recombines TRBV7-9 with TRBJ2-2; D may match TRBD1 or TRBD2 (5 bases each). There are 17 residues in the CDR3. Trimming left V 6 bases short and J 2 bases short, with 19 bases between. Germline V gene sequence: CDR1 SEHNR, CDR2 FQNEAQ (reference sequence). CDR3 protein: CASRRGQGGLNTGELFF. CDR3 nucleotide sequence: TGTGCCAGCAGACGCGGACAAGGCGGGCTAAACACCGGGGAGCTGTTTTTT.

The CDR3 DNA sequence: TGTGCCATCAGTGAAGGAGACAGGGCTTCTCACAGGGCCAACGTCCTGACTTTC. It codes for CAISEGDRASHRANVLTF. The chain has TRBV10-3 and TRBJ2-6; 7 bases agree with TRBD1. V shed 3 bases and J 5 bases; nucleotides not matched to a gene: 13. Germline values: CDR1 ENHRY, CDR2 SYGVKD. This CDR3 region has 18 residues.

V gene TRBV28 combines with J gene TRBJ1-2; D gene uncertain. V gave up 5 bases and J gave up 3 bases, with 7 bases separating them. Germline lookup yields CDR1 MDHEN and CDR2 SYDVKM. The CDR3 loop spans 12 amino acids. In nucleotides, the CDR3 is TGTGCCAGCAGTGGGGATGACTATGGCTACACCTTC. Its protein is CASSGDDYGYTF.

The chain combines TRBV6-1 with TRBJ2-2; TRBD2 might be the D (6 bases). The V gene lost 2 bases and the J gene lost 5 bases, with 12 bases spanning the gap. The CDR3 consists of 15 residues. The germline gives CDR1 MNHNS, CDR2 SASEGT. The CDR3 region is CASSEWRGRTGELFF. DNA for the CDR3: TGTGCCAGCAGTGAATGGCGGGGAAGGACCGGGGAGCTGTTTTTT.

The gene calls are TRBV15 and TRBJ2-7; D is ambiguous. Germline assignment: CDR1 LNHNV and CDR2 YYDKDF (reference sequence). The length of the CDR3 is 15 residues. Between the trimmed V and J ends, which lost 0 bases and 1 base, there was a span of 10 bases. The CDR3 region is CATSRDIQRSYEQYF. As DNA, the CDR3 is TGTGCCACCAGCAGAGATATACAGAGATCCTACGAGCAGTACTTC.

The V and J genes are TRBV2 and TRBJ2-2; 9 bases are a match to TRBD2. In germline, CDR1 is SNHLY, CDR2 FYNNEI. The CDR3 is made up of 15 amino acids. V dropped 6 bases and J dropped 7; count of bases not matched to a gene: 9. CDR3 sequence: CASRRGTSPIGELFF. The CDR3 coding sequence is TGTGCCAGCAGGAGGGGGACTAGCCCAATCGGGGAGCTGTTTTTT.

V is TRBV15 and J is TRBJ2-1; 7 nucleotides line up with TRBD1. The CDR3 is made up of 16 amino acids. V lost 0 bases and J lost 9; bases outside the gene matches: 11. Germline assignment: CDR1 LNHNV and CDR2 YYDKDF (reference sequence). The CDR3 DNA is TGTGCCACCAGCAGAGATTTAGGGACAGAAGGTGGTGAGCAGTTCTTC. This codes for CATSRDLGTEGGEQFF.

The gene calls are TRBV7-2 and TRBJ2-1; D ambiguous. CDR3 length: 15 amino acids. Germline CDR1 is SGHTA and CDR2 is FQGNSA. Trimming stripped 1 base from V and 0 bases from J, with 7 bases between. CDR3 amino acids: CASSLEVSSYNEQFF. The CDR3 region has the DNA TGTGCCAGCAGCTTAGAGGTCAGCTCCTACAATGAGCAGTTCTTC.

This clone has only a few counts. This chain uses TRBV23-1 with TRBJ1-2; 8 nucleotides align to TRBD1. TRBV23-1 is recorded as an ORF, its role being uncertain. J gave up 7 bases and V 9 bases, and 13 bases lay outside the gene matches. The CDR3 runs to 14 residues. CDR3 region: CARTSRTGTSGYTF. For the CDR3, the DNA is TGCGCCAGAACGAGCCGGACAGGGACGAGTGGCTACACCTTC.

The CDR3 sequence is CASSRGYSYNEQFF. CDR3 DNA: TGTGCCAGCAGCCGCGGATACTCCTACAATGAGCAGTTCTTC. The V gene is TRBV14, the J gene TRBJ2-1; D is undetermined. The germline CDR1 and CDR2 sequences are SGHDN and FVKESK. The CDR3 contains 14 residues. The V end lost 4 bases, the J end lost 0 bases, and 7 bases lay between the germline ends.

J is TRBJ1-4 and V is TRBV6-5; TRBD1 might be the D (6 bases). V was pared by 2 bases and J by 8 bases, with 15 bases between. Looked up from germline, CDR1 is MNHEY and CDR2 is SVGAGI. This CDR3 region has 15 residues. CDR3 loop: CASSYGRGQNEKLFF. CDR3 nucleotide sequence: TGTGCCAGCAGTTACGGCAGGGGTCAGAACGAAAAACTGTTTTTT.